A selection of T cell receptor beta chains follows, all from one sample in a study of blood T cell repertoires in COVID-19. Clones were sequenced by immunoSEQ multiplex PCR, and TCRdb holds only the in-frame ones, with some missing. The sample gives some 50,000 clones, 83% of which show up once; 7% to 10% is in the top ten. What was sequenced was peripheral blood. The receptors were gathered from an older man in a cohort sampled during active COVID-19. The CDR3 runs from the conserved cysteine through the conserved F or W. A D gene is named only where the DNA matches it firmly. For some rows the clone size is stated as once, few or many, or as a class when expanded; others skip it.

v_gene	d_gene	j_gene	abundance	CDR3nt	CDR3aa
TRBV3-1/TRBV3-2	NA	TRBJ1-1	few	TGTGCCAGCAGCCAAAAGGCTTCAGGGACTGAAGCTTTCTTT	CASSQKASGTEAFF
TRBV3-1/TRBV3-2	NA	TRBJ2-3	NA	TGTGCCAGCAGCCAATATTCCCGCACAGATACGCAGTATTTT	CASSQYSRTDTQYF
TRBV7-9	TRBD2	TRBJ2-1	few	TGTGCCAGCAGCTTAGGGAGACTAGCGGGAGGCCTCTTCTACAATGAGCAGTTCTTC	CASSLGRLAGGLFYNEQFF
TRBV3-1/TRBV3-2	NA	TRBJ1-5	few	TGTGCCAGCAGTCCTGGGGGGTATCAGCCCCAGCATTTT	CASSPGGYQPQHF
TRBV6-6	NA	TRBJ2-2	NA	TGTGCCAGCAGTTACGGCCAGAAGAACACCGGGGAGCTGTTTTTT	CASSYGQKNTGELFF
TRBV2	NA	TRBJ1-1	NA	TGTGCCAGCAGTGTGGGAGTCCGAATTGAAGCTTTCTTT	CASSVGVRIEAFF
TRBV3-1/TRBV3-2	NA	TRBJ2-5	NA	TGTGCCAGCAGCCAAGGGAGGGGCCTAAGGGAGACCCAGTACTTC	CASSQGRGLRETQYF
TRBV28	NA	TRBJ1-6	NA	TGTGCCAGCAGGGGAGATAATTCACCCCTCCACTTT	CASRGDNSPLHF
TRBV6-2/TRBV6-3	TRBD2	TRBJ2-3	NA	TGTGCCAGCAGTTACAGGGGAACGTGGAGCGGGACTTCTGCAGATACGCAGTATTTT	CASSYRGTWSGTSADTQYF
TRBV7-2	TRBD1	TRBJ2-3	NA	TGTGCCAGCAGCTTACAGGGGGCTGAAGATACGCAGTATTTT	CASSLQGAEDTQYF
TRBV5-1	TRBD2	TRBJ2-1	NA	TGCGCCAGCAGCTTGGCCGGACGGACTAGCCTCGGGGCCAATGAGCAGTTCTTC	CASSLAGRTSLGANEQFF
TRBV3-1/TRBV3-2	TRBD1	TRBJ1-2	few	TGTGCCAGCAGCCTCCCGGACAGGGACTATGGCTACACCTTC	CASSLPDRDYGYTF
TRBV27	TRBD1	TRBJ1-6	NA	TGTGCCAGCAGTTGGGACAGGGAGGGTTCACCCCTCCACTTT	CASSWDREGSPLHF
TRBV7-2	NA	TRBJ1-1	once	TGTGCCAGCAGCTTCCGAGCGAACACTGAAGCTTTCTTT	CASSFRANTEAFF
TRBV19	NA	TRBJ1-5	few	TGTGCCAGTAGTACCTCGGCAGGGGCCGGGAATCAGCCCCAGCATTTT	CASSTSAGAGNQPQHF
TRBV2	TRBD1	TRBJ2-7	NA	TGTGCCAGCAGCGGACAGGGTAGCCACGAGCAGTACTTC	CASSGQGSHEQYF
TRBV5-1	TRBD1	TRBJ2-7	NA	TGCGCCAGCAGCCCCAGGACAGGGGGCCACGAGCAGTACTTC	CASSPRTGGHEQYF
TRBV15	NA	TRBJ2-7	NA	TGTGCCACCAGCAGAGGCAGATTTGGCTCCTACGAGCAGTACTTC	CATSRGRFGSYEQYF
TRBV19	NA	TRBJ1-5	NA	TGTGCCAGTAGTATCGGACAGCTACATGGGCGTCAGCCCCAGCATTTT	CASSIGQLHGRQPQHF
TRBV28	NA	TRBJ1-5	NA	TGTGCCAGCAGTTCCCCCGGACGGGGTAGCAATCAGCCCCAGCATTTT	CASSSPGRGSNQPQHF
TRBV28	TRBD1	TRBJ1-5	NA	TGTGCCAGCAGTTTATATGGAGGACAGGGTGTCAATCAGCCCCAGCATTTT	CASSLYGGQGVNQPQHF
TRBV7-9	NA	TRBJ2-2	NA	TGTGCCAGCAGCCCCCTCGCAGCCGGGGAGCTGTTTTTT	CASSPLAAGELFF
TRBV18	TRBD1	TRBJ2-7	NA	TGTGCCAGCTCACGAGGCCTGCGGACAGGGTCCTCCTACGAGCAGTACTTC	CASSRGLRTGSSYEQYF
TRBV29-1	TRBD1	TRBJ2-7	NA	TGCAGCGTTGTCATAGGGGGGACAGGGGCCTACGAGCAGTACTTC	CSVVIGGTGAYEQYF
TRBV11-2	NA	TRBJ2-3	NA	TGTGCCAGCAGCTTAACACCAGATACGCAGTATTTT	CASSLTPDTQYF
TRBV7-2	TRBD2	TRBJ2-3	NA	TGTGCCAGCAGTTTGGGGGGGTCAGATACGCAGTATTTT	CASSLGGSDTQYF
TRBV29-1	NA	TRBJ2-5	NA	TGCAGCGTGCTTCAGGGCCCAGAGACCCAGTACTTC	CSVLQGPETQYF
TRBV7-9	TRBD1	TRBJ1-5	NA	TGTGCCAGCAGCCCGGGACAGGAAAGCAATCAGCCCCAGCATTTT	CASSPGQESNQPQHF
TRBV11-2	TRBD2	TRBJ2-7	NA	TGTGCCAGCAGCTTAAATCTAGCGGGAGGTTGGGAGCAGTACTTC	CASSLNLAGGWEQYF